Following are 18 T cell receptor beta chains from one sample sequenced in a study of tissue T cells after allogeneic stem cell transplantation. The time point denotes: mouse harvest day 7 after allogeneic transplant. Mouse grafts combined 10^7 T-cell-depleted bone marrow cells with 10^6 splenic CD5+ T cells. Measured with immunoSEQ multiplex PCR; TCRdb has only the in-frame clones, and not every one. The table includes 5,500 to 7,500 clones, less than 60% detected once. Sequencing input: lymph node tissue. The receptors here all came from a female BALB/c mouse given C57BL/6 T cells with graft-versus-host disease after an allogeneic hematopoietic cell transplant.

This clone is medium-sized. Genes here carry mouse names. The read ends 1 residue early relative to the CDR3; the germline J gene fills the gap. The chain employs TRBV4 and TRBJ2-1; weak D call: TRBD2 (6 bases). Per the germline V gene, CDR1 is LGHDT and CDR2 is YNNKQL (reference sequence). V lost 4 bases to trimming and J lost 1 base, with 8 bases between them. CDR3 length: 14 amino acids. CDR3 residues: CASSFLGNYAEQFF. The CDR3 bases that were read are TGTGCCAGCAGCTTTCTGGGGAACTATGCTGAGCAGTTC.

Concerning this clone itself: Gene names and germline match the mouse. The sequence runs out 1 residue before the end of the CDR3; the remainder is reconstructed from the germline J gene. This chain links TRBV13-2 with TRBJ2-5; D may be TRBD1 or TRBD2 (5 bases each). Germline lookup yields CDR1 NNHNN and CDR2 SYGAGS (reference sequence). The germline V and J ends were trimmed by 3 bases and 0 bases, with 11 bases remaining between them. This CDR3 region has 15 residues. Here the CDR3 reads CASGVGTVNQDTQYF. The part of the CDR3 DNA that was read is TGTGCCAGCGGTGTCGGGACCGTTAACCAAGACACCCAGTAC.

As for this clone: Gene labels here are mouse ones. The covered CDR3 bases are TGTGCCAGCAGCTCTGGGGGGTCCTATGAACAGTAC. Translating gives CASSSGGSYEQY. The whole CDR3 reads CASSSGGSYEQYF. V gene TRBV3 combines with J gene TRBJ2-7; 8 bases are a match to TRBD2. The CDR3 end is not reached by the read, which stops 1 residue before it; the germline J gene fills it in. CDR1 is SNHLY, CDR2 FYNGKV, per germline (reference sequence). The CDR3 length is 13 residues. Losses at the gene ends were 4 bases for V and 1 base for J; bases not matched to a gene: 0. The full variable domain, rest sourced from reference TRBV3 and TRBJ2-7, is GPKVLQIPSHQIIDMGQMVTLNCDPVSNHLYFYWYKQILGQQMEFLVNFYNGKVMEKSKLFKDQFSVERPDGSYFTLKIQPTALEDSAVYFCASSSGGSYEQYFGPGTRLTVL.

As to this clone: The gene symbols are mouse symbols. Partial CDR3 DNA: TGTGCCAGCAGTGACCAGGGACGGGGCAACCAGGCTCCGCTT. It encodes CASSDQGRGNQAPL. The entire CDR3 protein is CASSDQGRGNQAPLF. The chain combines TRBV13-3 with TRBJ1-5, with a possible D match to TRBD1 (5 bases). From the germline J gene comes the end of the CDR3, since the read stops 1 residue before it. CDR3 size: 15 residues. V gave up 2 bases and J gave up 3 bases, with 12 bases separating them. CDR1 NNHDY and CDR2 SYVADS come from the germline V gene. The full variable domain, completed using reference TRBV13-3 and TRBJ1-5, is EAAVTQSPRSKVAVTGGKVTLSCHQTNNHDYMYWYRQDTGHGLRLIHYSYVADSTEKGDIPDGYKASRPSQENFSLILELASLSQTAVYFCASSDQGRGNQAPLFGEGTRLSVL.

To note about this clone: Gene names are mouse gene names. The CDR3 is cut off 1 residue early in the read; its end comes from the germline J gene. This rearrangement joins TRBV26 to TRBJ1-1; TRBD1 agrees at 8 bases. The CDR3 totals 13 residues. V lost 4 bases, J lost 5 bases, and 3 bases stayed unmatched. The germline V gene has CDR1 KGHPV and CDR2 FQNQEV (reference sequence). The covered CDR3 bases are TGTGCCAGCAGTCGGACAGGGCGGACAGAAGTCTTC. This gives the protein CASSRTGRTEVF. The CDR3 as a whole reads CASSRTGRTEVFF.

To note about this clone: Gene and germline names: mouse. The read falls 1 residue short of the CDR3 end, and the missing part is taken from the germline J gene. V is TRBV26 and J is TRBJ1-3; possible D gene TRBD1, 6 bases. Germline-derived CDR1 and CDR2 are KGHPV and FQNQEV (reference sequence). This CDR3 is built from 14 residues. V dropped 2 bases and J dropped 1 base, with 6 bases sitting between them. The chain's CDR3 is CASSLGTSGNTLYF. CDR3 bases read: TGTGCCAGCAGTCTGGGGACATCTGGAAATACGCTCTAT.

This clone was seen only a few times. The genes are named according to mouse. The DNA ends 1 residue before the CDR3 does, and the rest of the CDR3 is filled in from the germline J gene. V and J are TRBV19 and TRBJ2-3; tentative D call: TRBD2 (7 bases). The V gene lost 2 bases and the J gene lost 0 bases, with 13 bases spanning the gap. The CDR3 covers 16 residues. Germline V CDR1 and CDR2: FNHDT, SITEND (reference sequence). This CDR3 is CASSISLGASAETLYF. The sequenced CDR3 bases are TGTGCCAGCAGTATCAGCCTGGGGGCTAGTGCAGAAACGCTGTAT. Full variable domain (rest looked up from reference TRBV19 and TRBJ2-3): GGIITQTPKFLIGQEGQKLTLKCQQNFNHDTMYWYRQDSGKGLRLIYYSITENDLQKGDLSEGYDASREKKSSFSLTVTSAQKNEMAVFLCASSISLGASAETLYFGSGTRLTVL.

Of note for this clone: Mouse names are used for the genes. The observed sequence ends 1 residue before the CDR3 terminus, with the missing tail filled in from the germline J gene. The chain combines TRBV12-2 with TRBJ2-4; the D gene is possibly TRBD1 (5 bases). Trimming took 3 bases from V and 0 from J, leaving 9 bases between them. Germline loops: CDR1 SGHLS, CDR2 HYDKME. The CDR3 runs to 14 residues. The CDR3 protein is CASSSGWSQNTLYF. The covered CDR3 bases are TGTGCCAGCTCTTCAGGGTGGAGTCAAAACACCTTGTAC.

This clone was detected only a few times. Gene labels here are mouse ones. The read ends 1 residue shy of where the CDR3 ends; the end is completed using the germline J gene. The gene calls are TRBV31 and TRBJ2-4; the match to TRBD2 covers 8 bases. V was pared by 0 bases and J by 7 bases, with 6 bases of the junction left unmatched. The germline V gene encodes CDR1 GKSSPN and CDR2 SITVG. This CDR3 has 14 residues. The CDR3 reads CAWSLWGARDTLYF. The covered CDR3 bases are TGTGCCTGGAGTCTCTGGGGGGCGAGAGACACCTTGTAC.

Points on this clone: Germline and genes here are mouse. The sequenced fragment ends 1 residue before the CDR3 boundary, so the rest is inferred from the germline J gene. This chain links TRBV23 with TRBJ1-1; the table's D call, TRBD1, has no DNA check behind it. The germline V gene has CDR1 KGHTA and CDR2 FQNQQP. CDR3 length: 13 amino acids. The CDR3 spells CSSSQRVNTEVFF. CDR3 bases read: TGCTCCAGCAGTCAAAGGGTGAACACAGAAGTCTTC. The whole variable domain, remainder taken from reference TRBV23 and TRBJ1-1, is DAAVTQKPRYLIKMKGQEAEMKCIPEKGHTAVFWYQQKQSKELKFLIYFQNQQPLDQIDMVKERFSAVCPSSSLCSLGIRTCEAEDSALYLCSSSQRVNTEVFFGKGTRLTVV.

On this clone: The genes and germline here are from mouse. The CDR3 end lies 1 residue beyond the end of the read and is filled in from the germline J gene. The J gene is TRBJ2-7, the V gene TRBV13-1, with TRBD2 identical over 9 bases. Trimming removed 1 base from V and 6 bases from J; junction bases left unmatched: 2. Germline CDR1 is NSHNY and CDR2 is SYGAGN. The CDR3 has 13 amino acids. The sequenced CDR3 bases are TGTGCCAGCAGTGATAACTGGGGGGTTGAACAGTAC. Residues: CASSDNWGVEQY. The complete CDR3 sequence is CASSDNWGVEQYF.

To note about this clone: The genes and germline here are from mouse. The read halts 1 residue ahead of the CDR3 end, with the missing end drawn from the germline J gene. The genes are TRBV31 and TRBJ1-1; 9 bases map to TRBD1. There are 14 residues in the CDR3. Germline V CDR1 and CDR2: GKSSPN, SITVG. The trim removed 1 base at V and 3 bases at J, leaving 3 bases unmatched. CDR3 DNA, as far as it was read: TGTGCCTGGAGTCCGACAGGGGGAGACACAGAAGTCTTC. It codes for CAWSPTGGDTEVF. The full CDR3 reads CAWSPTGGDTEVFF.

This clone was recorded a few times. The gene names here belong to mouse. The CDR3 is cut off 1 residue early in the read; its end comes from the germline J gene. The chain joins TRBV16 to TRBJ2-5, with TRBD1 identical over 11 bases. The V segment lost 4 bases and the J segment 6 bases; nucleotides outside the gene matches: 3. The CDR3 is 14 amino acids. CDR1 is SGHSA and CDR2 is FRNQAP in the germline V gene. The DNA read from the CDR3 is TGTGCAAGCAGCTACGGGACAGGGGGGGACACCCAGTAC. This encodes CASSYGTGGDTQY. The CDR3 as a whole reads CASSYGTGGDTQYF.

Notes on this clone: Gene names denote mouse genes. Coverage ceases 1 residue before the CDR3 finishes, and the germline J gene fills in the end. The chain links TRBV26 to TRBJ1-3, with 7 bases fitting TRBD1. This CDR3 contains 17 residues. Per the germline V gene, CDR1 is KGHPV and CDR2 is FQNQEV (reference sequence). V lost 4 bases, J lost 0 bases, and 9 bases stayed unmatched. The sequenced part of the CDR3 DNA is TGTGCCAGCAGTCCATACAGGGGACGGAATTCTGGAAATACGCTCTAT. Translated, it gives CASSPYRGRNSGNTLY. The CDR3 as a whole reads CASSPYRGRNSGNTLYF. The complete variable domain, with remaining parts taken from reference TRBV26 and TRBJ1-3, reads NSKVIQTPRYLVKGQGQKAKMRCIPEKGHPVVFWYQQNKNNEFKFLINFQNQEVLQQIDMTEKRFSAECPSNSPCSLEIQSSEAGDSALYLCASSPYRGRNSGNTLYFGEGSRLIVV.

Only a few counts were recorded for this clone. Gene labels here are mouse ones. The read gets to within 1 residue of the CDR3 end, and the germline J gene fills in the rest. The chain combines TRBV26 with TRBJ2-7; TRBD2 might be the D (6 bases). The CDR3 is 14 residues long. Looked up from germline, CDR1 is KGHPV and CDR2 is FQNQEV (reference sequence). With 2 bases removed from V and 3 bases from J, the gap between germline ends came to 11 bases. The DNA read from the CDR3 is TGTGCCAGCAGTCTGCCTGGGGCTCTCTATGAACAGTAC. Its protein is CASSLPGALYEQY. The entire CDR3 protein is CASSLPGALYEQYF.

For this clone: The germline and genes are mouse ones. The CDR3 end lies 1 residue beyond the end of the read and is filled in from the germline J gene. The chain employs TRBV12-1 and TRBJ1-6; D not certain. TRBJ1-6 is filed as an ORF, its function uncertain. Germline V gene sequence: CDR1 SGHSN, CDR2 HYEKVE. Trimming removed 6 bases from V and 9 bases from J, with 5 bases in between. The CDR3 is 10 amino acids. The CDR3 bases that were read are TGTGCCAGCCGAGGTTCGCCCCTCTAC. This codes for CASRGSPLY. The whole CDR3 region reads CASRGSPLYF.

Turning to this clone: The genes and germline here are from mouse. The CDR3 here is CASSLDGNTLYF. The CDR3 bases that were read are TGTGCAAGCAGCTTAGATGGAAATACGCTCTAT. J is TRBJ1-3 and V is TRBV16, with D unresolved. The sequenced fragment ends 1 residue before the CDR3 boundary, so the rest is inferred from the germline J gene. Germline loops: CDR1 SGHSA, CDR2 FRNQAP. This CDR3 has 12 residues. The V end lost 0 bases, the J end lost 3 bases, and 0 bases lay between the germline ends.

Regarding this clone: Gene names follow the mouse nomenclature. The read comes to an end 1 residue before the CDR3 does, leaving the germline J gene to fill in the end. V is TRBV26 and J is TRBJ2-5; 8 bases are a match to TRBD1. V shed 6 bases, J shed 2 bases, and the junction held 1 base outside the gene matches. The CDR3 consists of 13 residues. Germline V gene data show CDR1 as KGHPV and CDR2 as FQNQEV (reference sequence). CDR3 sequence: CASRDRAQDTQYF. CDR3 DNA (partial): TGTGCCAGCAGGGACAGGGCCCAAGACACCCAGTAC.